One and the same sample provided the 13 T cell receptor beta chains below, sequenced in a study of cytomegalovirus exposure and HLA in healthy donors. Primers included in the PCR were 60 Vbeta and 13 Jbeta primers. Sequencing used immunoSEQ multiplex PCR; TCRdb keeps in-frame clones, though not all of them. Its clone listing holds more than 90,000 clones. The sequencing input was PBMCs. The receptors derive from a young man in good health and CMV-seronegative.

This chain links TRBV7-9 with TRBJ2-7, with a weak D call TRBD2 (5 bases). V was shortened by 2 bases and J by 3 bases, with 8 bases between the two germline ends. CDR3 length: 13 amino acids. Germline V gives CDR1 SEHNR, CDR2 FQNEAQ (reference sequence). The CDR3 reads CASSLSTSYEQYF. CDR3 bases: TGTGCCAGCAGCTTAAGTACTAGCTACGAGCAGTACTTC.

The rearrangement uses TRBV9 and TRBJ2-2, with D perhaps TRBD1 (6 bases). V was cut by 0 bases and J by 7 bases, with 13 bases left in between. In germline, CDR1 is SGDLS, CDR2 YYNGEE. This CDR3 contains 15 residues. In DNA form, the CDR3 reads TGTGCCAGCAGCGTAGCACCTGGGGGCAGCGGGGAGCTGTTTTTT. It is translated as CASSVAPGGSGELFF. Drawing the rest from reference TRBV9 and TRBJ2-2, the complete variable domain is DSGVTQTPKHLITATGQRVTLRCSPRSGDLSVYWYQQSLDQGLQFLIQYYNGEERAKGNILERFSAQQFPDLHSELNLSSLELGDSALYFCASSVAPGGSGELFFGEGSRLTVL.

The chain couples TRBV30 to TRBJ1-2; D gene ambiguous. The CDR3 spans 12 residues. V was clipped by 4 bases and J by 2 bases, with 8 bases between them. CDR1 and CDR2 from the germline V gene are GTSNPN and SVGIG (reference sequence). CDR3 sequence reads: CAWTGTNYGYTF. CDR3 nucleotide sequence: TGTGCCTGGACAGGTACCAACTATGGCTACACCTTC.

V usage is TRBV5-1 and J usage is TRBJ1-4; a weak D match, TRBD1 (6 bases). Looked up from germline, CDR1 is SGHRS and CDR2 is YFSETQ. V dropped 0 bases and J dropped 7 bases, with 13 bases sitting between them. The CDR3 is made up of 15 amino acids. The CDR3 DNA reads as TGCGCCAGCAGCTTGGAACAGGGCTGGGGTGAAAAACTGTTTTTT. Its translation: CASSLEQGWGEKLFF.

The chain employs TRBV19 and TRBJ1-6, with 9 bases that match TRBD1. The trim removed 4 bases at V and 5 bases at J, leaving 6 bases unmatched. The germline V gene has CDR1 LNHDA and CDR2 SQIVND (reference sequence). The CDR3 has 16 residues. CDR3 sequence reads: CASSRIGTGNNSPLHF. The CDR3, as DNA: TGTGCCAGTAGTAGAATAGGGACAGGGAATAATTCACCCCTCCACTTT.

The chain recombines TRBV18 with TRBJ2-7; 9 nucleotides agree with TRBD2. Unmatched junction bases numbered 6, after V lost 3 bases and J lost 0 bases. The germline V gene has CDR1 KGHSH and CDR2 LQKENI. The CDR3 is 16 residues long. The CDR3 sequence is CASSPAAGGHSYEQYF. The DNA of the CDR3 is TGTGCCAGCTCACCCGCAGCGGGGGGCCACTCCTACGAGCAGTACTTC.

The rearrangement joins TRBV5-5 to TRBJ1-6; unclear D gene. Germline-derived CDR1 and CDR2 are SGHKS and YYEKEE (reference sequence). The V end was cut by 4 bases, the J end by 2 bases, with 16 bases between. The CDR3 runs 17 residues. Here the CDR3 reads CASSPPVPVAYNSPLHF. The CDR3 bases are TGTGCCAGCAGCCCTCCCGTGCCGGTTGCCTATAATTCACCCCTCCACTTT. Based on the CDR3 plus reference TRBV5-5 and TRBJ1-6, the full variable domain is DAGVTQSPTHLIKTRGQQVTLRCSPISGHKSVSWYQQVLGQGPQFIFQYYEKEERGRGNFPDRFSARQFPNYSSELNVNALLLGDSALYLCASSPPVPVAYNSPLHFGNGTRLTVT.

The rearrangement joins TRBV5-4 to TRBJ2-5; D might be TRBD2 (7 bases). The J call may be faulty, since TRBJ2-7 better matches the DNA end. The CDR3 extends over 14 amino acids. CDR1 and CDR2 (germline): SGHNT, YYREEE (reference sequence). The CDR3 spells CASSRPGGEYEQYF. CDR3 DNA: TGTGCCAGCAGCCGGCCGGGGGGCGAATACGAGCAGTACTTC.

This chain connects TRBV5-1 to TRBJ2-2; possible D gene TRBD2, 6 bases. The CDR3 totals 15 residues. Trimming removed 3 bases at V and 4 bases at J, with 13 bases between. Germline CDR1 reads SGHRS; CDR2 reads YFSETQ. The CDR3 DNA reads as TGCGCCAGCAGCTACGCGGGGAAGGGCACCGGGGAGCTGTTTTTT. Its protein is CASSYAGKGTGELFF.

The chain carries TRBV2 and TRBJ1-5; 8 nucleotides align to TRBD1. CDR1 is SNHLY, CDR2 FYNNEI, per germline. V was clipped by 7 bases and J by 1 base; unmatched bases: 12. The CDR3 totals 17 residues. The CDR3 reads CASKRGQDNRSNQPQHF. The CDR3, as DNA: TGTGCCAGCAAGAGGGGACAGGACAACCGGAGCAATCAGCCCCAGCATTTT.

The chain carries TRBV7-2 and TRBJ2-1; possible D gene TRBD2, 7 bases. CDR1 is SGHTA and CDR2 is FQGNSA in the germline V gene. The CDR3 sequence is 15 residues long. Trimming left V 5 bases short and J 6 bases short, with 17 bases between. The CDR3 spells CASSSERGGGNEQFF. The DNA for the CDR3 is TGTGCCAGCAGCAGCGAGAGGGGGGGCGGCAATGAGCAGTTCTTC. The full variable domain, completed using reference TRBV7-2 and TRBJ2-1, is GAGVSQSPSNKVTEKGKDVELRCDPISGHTALYWYRQSLGQGLEFLIYFQGNSAPDKSGLPSDRFSAERTGGSVSTLTIQRTQQEDSAVYLCASSSERGGGNEQFFGPGTRLTVL.

The chain combines TRBV6-1 with TRBJ2-7, with a possible D match to TRBD2 (5 bases). V lost 7 bases, J lost 2 bases, and 18 bases lay in between. The germline CDR1 and CDR2 sequences are MNHNS and SASEGT. The CDR3 has 15 residues. CDR3 loop: CASTDSTGLPYEQYF. The CDR3, as DNA: TGTGCCAGCACCGACTCTACCGGACTTCCCTACGAGCAGTACTTC.

This chain joins TRBV19 and TRBJ2-3; no clear D. Trimming left V 0 bases short and J 4 bases short, with 5 bases between. CDR1 is LNHDA, CDR2 SQIVND, per germline (reference sequence). The CDR3 totals 13 residues. CDR3: CASSIDRSDTQYF. The CDR3 nucleotides are TGTGCCAGTAGTATAGACAGGTCAGATACGCAGTATTTT.